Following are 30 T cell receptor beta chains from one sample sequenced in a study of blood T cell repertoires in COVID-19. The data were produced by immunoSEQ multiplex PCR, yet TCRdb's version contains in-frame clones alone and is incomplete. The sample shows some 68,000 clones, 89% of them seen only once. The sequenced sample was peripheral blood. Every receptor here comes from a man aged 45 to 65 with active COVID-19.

CDR3 nucleotide sequence: TGCGCCAGCAGCCAACGACTAGCGGGGGTGAGCACCGGGGAGCTGTTTTTT. Encoded protein: CASSQRLAGVSTGELFF. The genes are TRBV4-1 and TRBJ2-2, with 12 positions matching TRBD2. The CDR3 covers 17 residues. CDR1 and CDR2 (germline): MGHRA, YSYEKL. The trim removed 2 bases at V and 4 bases at J, leaving 5 bases unmatched.

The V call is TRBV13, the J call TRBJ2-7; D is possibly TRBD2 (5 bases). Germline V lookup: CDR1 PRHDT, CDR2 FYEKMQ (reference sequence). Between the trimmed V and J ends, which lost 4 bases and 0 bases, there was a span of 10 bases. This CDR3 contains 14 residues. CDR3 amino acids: CASSSTRDSYEQYF. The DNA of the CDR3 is TGTGCCAGCAGCTCAACACGGGACTCCTACGAGCAGTACTTC.

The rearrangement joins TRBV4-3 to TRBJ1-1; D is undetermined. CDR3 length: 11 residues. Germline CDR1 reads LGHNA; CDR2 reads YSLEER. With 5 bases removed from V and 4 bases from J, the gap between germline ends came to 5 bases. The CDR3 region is CASSVGTEAFF. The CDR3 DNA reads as TGCGCCAGCAGCGTCGGCACTGAAGCTTTCTTT.

CDR3 in DNA: TGTGCCTGGATCGGGACAGGGAGGGTCACTGAAGCTTTCTTT. Translation: CAWIGTGRVTEAFF. V and J are TRBV30 and TRBJ1-1; TRBD1 aligns across 9 bases. V dropped 4 bases and J dropped 4; count of bases not matched to a gene: 7. The CDR3 runs 14 residues. Germline values: CDR1 GTSNPN, CDR2 SVGIG (reference sequence).

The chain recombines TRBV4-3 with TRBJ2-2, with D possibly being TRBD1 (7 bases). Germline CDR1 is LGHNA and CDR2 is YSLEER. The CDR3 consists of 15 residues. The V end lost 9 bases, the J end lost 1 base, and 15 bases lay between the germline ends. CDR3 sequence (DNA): TGCGCCAGTAGGTACAGGGGACTGAACACCGGGGAGCTGTTTTTT. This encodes CASRYRGLNTGELFF.

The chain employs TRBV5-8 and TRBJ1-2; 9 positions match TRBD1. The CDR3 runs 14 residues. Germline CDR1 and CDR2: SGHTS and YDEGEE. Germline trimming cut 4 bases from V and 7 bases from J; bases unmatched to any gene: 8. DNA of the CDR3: TGTGCCAGCAGCACGGGACAGGGTTTGTCTGGCTACACCTTC. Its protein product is CASSTGQGLSGYTF.

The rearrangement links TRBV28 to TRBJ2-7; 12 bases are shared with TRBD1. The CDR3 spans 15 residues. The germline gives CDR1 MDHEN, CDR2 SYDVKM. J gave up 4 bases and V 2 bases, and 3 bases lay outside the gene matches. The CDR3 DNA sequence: TGTGCCAGCAGTTTAGGGACAGGGGGCGCATACGAGCAGTACTTC. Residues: CASSLGTGGAYEQYF.

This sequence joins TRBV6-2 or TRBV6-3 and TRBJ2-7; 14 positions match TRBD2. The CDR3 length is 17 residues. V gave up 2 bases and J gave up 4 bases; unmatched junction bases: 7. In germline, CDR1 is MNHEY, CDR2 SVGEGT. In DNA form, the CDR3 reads TGTGCCAGCAGTTACGGGACTAGCGGGGGACCCTGGTACGAGCAGTACTTC. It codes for CASSYGTSGGPWYEQYF.

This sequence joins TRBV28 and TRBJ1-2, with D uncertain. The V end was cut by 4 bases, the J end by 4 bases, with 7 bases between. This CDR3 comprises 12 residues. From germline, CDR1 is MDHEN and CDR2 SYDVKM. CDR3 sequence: CASSYAGYGYTF. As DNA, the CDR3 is TGTGCCAGCAGTTACGCAGGCTATGGCTACACCTTC.

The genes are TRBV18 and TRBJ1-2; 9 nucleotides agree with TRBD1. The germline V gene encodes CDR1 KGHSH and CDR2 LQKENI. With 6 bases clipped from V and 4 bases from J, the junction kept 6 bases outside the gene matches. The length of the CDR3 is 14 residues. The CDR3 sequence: CASSPDRGGYGYTF. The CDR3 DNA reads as TGTGCCAGCTCCCCGGACAGGGGAGGCTATGGCTACACCTTC.

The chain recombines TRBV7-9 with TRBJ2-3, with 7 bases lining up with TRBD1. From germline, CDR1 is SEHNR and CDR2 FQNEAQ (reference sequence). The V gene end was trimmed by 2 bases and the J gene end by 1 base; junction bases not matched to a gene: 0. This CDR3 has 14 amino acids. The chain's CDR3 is CASSLQGGTDTQYF. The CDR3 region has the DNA TGTGCCAGCAGCTTACAGGGGGGCACAGATACGCAGTATTTT.

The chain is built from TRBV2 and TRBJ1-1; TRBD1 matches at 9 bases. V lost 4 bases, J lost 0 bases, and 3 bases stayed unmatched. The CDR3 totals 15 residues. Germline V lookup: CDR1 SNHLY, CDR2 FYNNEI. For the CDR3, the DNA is TGTGCCAGCAGTGGTGGACAGGGGCTGAACACTGAAGCTTTCTTT. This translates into CASSGGQGLNTEAFF. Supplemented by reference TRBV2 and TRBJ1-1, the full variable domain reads EPEVTQTPSHQVTQMGQEVILRCVPISNHLYFYWYRQILGQKVEFLVSFYNNEISEKSEIFDDQFSVERPDGSNFTLKIRSTKLEDSAMYFCASSGGQGLNTEAFFGQGTRLTVV.

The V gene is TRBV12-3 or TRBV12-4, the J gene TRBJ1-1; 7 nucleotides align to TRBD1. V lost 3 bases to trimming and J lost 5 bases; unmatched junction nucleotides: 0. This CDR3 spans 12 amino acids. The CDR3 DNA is TGTGCCAGCAGTTTGACAGGGACTGAAGCTTTCTTT. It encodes CASSLTGTEAFF.

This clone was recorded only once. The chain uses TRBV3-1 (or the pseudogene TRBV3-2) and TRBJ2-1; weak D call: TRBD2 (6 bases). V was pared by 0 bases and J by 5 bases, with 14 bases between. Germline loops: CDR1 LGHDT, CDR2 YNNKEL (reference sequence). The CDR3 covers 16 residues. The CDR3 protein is CASSQERIREDNEQFF. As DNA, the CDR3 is TGTGCCAGCAGCCAAGAGAGGATCAGGGAGGACAATGAGCAGTTCTTC.

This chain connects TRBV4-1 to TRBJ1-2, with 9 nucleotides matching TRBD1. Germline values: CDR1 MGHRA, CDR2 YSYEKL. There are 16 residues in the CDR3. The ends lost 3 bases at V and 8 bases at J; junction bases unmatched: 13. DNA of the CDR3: TGCGCCAGCAGCCACTTCAGTTCGGGACAGGGAAAGGGCTACACCTTC. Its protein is CASSHFSSGQGKGYTF.

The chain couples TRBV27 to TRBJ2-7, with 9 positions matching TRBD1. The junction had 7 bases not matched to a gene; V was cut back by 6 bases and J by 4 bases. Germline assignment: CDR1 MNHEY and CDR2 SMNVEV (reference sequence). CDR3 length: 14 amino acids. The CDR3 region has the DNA TGTGCCAGCAGCCTGACAGGGGGAGGATACGAGCAGTACTTC. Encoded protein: CASSLTGGGYEQYF.

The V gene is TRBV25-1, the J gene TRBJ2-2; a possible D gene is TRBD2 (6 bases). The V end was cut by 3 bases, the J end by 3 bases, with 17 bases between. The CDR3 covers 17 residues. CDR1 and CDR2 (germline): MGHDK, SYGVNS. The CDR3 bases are TGTGCCAGCAGTGATGGTTTAGCGGCGGGCTACACCGGGGAGCTGTTTTTT. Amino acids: CASSDGLAAGYTGELFF. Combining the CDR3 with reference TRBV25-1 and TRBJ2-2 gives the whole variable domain EADIYQTPRYLVIGTGKKITLECSQTMGHDKMYWYQQDPGMELHLIHYSYGVNSTEKGDLSSESTVSRIRTEHFPLTLESARPSHTSQYLCASSDGLAAGYTGELFFGEGSRLTVL.

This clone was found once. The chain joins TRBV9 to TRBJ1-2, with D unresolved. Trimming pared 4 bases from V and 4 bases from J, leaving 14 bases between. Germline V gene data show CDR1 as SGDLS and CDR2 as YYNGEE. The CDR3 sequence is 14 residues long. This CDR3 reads CASSPTRAGYGYTF. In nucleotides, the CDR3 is TGTGCCAGCAGCCCGACCCGGGCGGGCTATGGCTACACCTTC.

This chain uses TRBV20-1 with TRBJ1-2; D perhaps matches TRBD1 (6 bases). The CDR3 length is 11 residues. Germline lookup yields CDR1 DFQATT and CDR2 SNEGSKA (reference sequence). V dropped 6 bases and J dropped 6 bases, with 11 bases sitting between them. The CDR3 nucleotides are TGCAGTGCCTTCACAGGGAATGGCTACACCTTC. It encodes CSAFTGNGYTF.

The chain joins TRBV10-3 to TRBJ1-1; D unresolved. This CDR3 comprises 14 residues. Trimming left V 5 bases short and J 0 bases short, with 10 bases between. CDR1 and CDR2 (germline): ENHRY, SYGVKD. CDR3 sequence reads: CAISREMVNTEAFF. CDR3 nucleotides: TGTGCCATCAGTCGCGAGATGGTGAACACTGAAGCTTTCTTT.

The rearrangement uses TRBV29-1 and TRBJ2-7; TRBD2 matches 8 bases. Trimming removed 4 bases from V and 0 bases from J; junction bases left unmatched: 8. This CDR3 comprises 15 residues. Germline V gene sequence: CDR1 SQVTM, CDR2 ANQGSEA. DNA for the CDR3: TGCAGCGTTGTGGGGTGGCGGGGGGACTCCTACGAGCAGTACTTC. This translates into CSVVGWRGDSYEQYF.

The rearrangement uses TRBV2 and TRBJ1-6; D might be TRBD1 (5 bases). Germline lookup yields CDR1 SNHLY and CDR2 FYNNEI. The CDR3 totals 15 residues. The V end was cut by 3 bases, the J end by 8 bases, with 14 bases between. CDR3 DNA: TGTGCCAGCAGTGACAACAGGTGGGGATATTCACCCCTCCACTTT. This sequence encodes CASSDNRWGYSPLHF.

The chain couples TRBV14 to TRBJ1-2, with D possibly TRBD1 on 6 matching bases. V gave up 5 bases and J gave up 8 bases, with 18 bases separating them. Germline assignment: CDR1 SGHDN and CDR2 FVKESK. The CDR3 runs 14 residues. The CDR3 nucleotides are TGTGCCAGCAGCAGGGGGGGCGGTACCACCGGCTACACCTTC. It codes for CASSRGGGTTGYTF. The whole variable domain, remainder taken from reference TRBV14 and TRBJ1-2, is EAGVTQFPSHSVIEKGQTVTLRCDPISGHDNLYWYRRVMGKEIKFLLHFVKESKQDESGMPNNRFLAERTGGTYSTLKVQPAELEDSGVYFCASSRGGGTTGYTFGSGTRLTVV.

As DNA, the CDR3 is TGTGCCAGCAGCCAGTGGAGCTCTTCGGCGAGGAACACTGAAGCTTTCTTT. Its translation is CASSQWSSSARNTEAFF. This chain uses TRBV4-2 with TRBJ1-1; no reliable D call. The V gene's germline CDR1 is LGHNA and CDR2 YNFKEQ. The CDR3 length is 17 residues. The ends were cut back, 3 bases at V and 1 base at J, with 18 bases in the middle.

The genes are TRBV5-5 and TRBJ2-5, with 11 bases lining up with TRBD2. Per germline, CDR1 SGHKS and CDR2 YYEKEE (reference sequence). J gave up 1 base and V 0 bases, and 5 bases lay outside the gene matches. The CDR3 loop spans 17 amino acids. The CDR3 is CASSLGASGGSQETQYF. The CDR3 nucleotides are TGTGCCAGCAGCTTGGGCGCTAGCGGGGGGTCCCAAGAGACCCAGTACTTC. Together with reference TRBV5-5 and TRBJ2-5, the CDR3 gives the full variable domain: DAGVTQSPTHLIKTRGQQVTLRCSPISGHKSVSWYQQVLGQGPQFIFQYYEKEERGRGNFPDRFSARQFPNYSSELNVNALLLGDSALYLCASSLGASGGSQETQYFGPGTRLLVL.

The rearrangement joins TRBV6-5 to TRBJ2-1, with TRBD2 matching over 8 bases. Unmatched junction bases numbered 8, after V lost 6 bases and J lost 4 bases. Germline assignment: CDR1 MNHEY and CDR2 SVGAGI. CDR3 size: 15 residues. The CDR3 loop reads CASSTTSGNYNEQFF. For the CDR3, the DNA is TGTGCCAGCAGCACAACTAGCGGAAATTACAATGAGCAGTTCTTC.

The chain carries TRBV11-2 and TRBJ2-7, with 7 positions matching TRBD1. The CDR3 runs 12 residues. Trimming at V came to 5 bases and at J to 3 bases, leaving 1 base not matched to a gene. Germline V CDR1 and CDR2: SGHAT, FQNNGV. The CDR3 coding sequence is TGTGCCAGCAGCCGGGACAGCTACGAGCAGTACTTC. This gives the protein CASSRDSYEQYF.

Here the CDR3 DNA reads TGTGCCAGTAGTATAGAGACAGGGGTTGTTCAGCCCCAGCATTTT. It translates to CASSIETGVVQPQHF. This rearrangement joins TRBV19 to TRBJ1-5; 8 bases fit TRBD1. CDR3 length: 15 amino acids. Trimming removed 0 bases from V and 6 bases from J; junction bases left unmatched: 4. Per germline, CDR1 LNHDA and CDR2 SQIVND (reference sequence).

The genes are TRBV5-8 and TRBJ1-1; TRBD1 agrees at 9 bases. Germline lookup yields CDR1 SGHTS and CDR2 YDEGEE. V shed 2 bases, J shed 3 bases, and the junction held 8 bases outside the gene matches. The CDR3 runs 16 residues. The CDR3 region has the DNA TGTGCCAGCAGCTTAACAGGGGGCAGAGTCGACACTGAAGCTTTCTTT. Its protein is CASSLTGGRVDTEAFF.

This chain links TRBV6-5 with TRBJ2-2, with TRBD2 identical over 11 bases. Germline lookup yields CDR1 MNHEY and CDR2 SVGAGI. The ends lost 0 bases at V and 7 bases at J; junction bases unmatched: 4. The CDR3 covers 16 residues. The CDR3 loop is CASSYSVLAGGGELFF. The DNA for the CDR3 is TGTGCCAGCAGTTACTCGGTTCTAGCGGGGGGCGGGGAGCTGTTTTTT.